The 27 T cell receptor beta chains reported below all come from one sample, sequenced in a study of control samples from healthy donors and cancer patients. Profiled with immunoSEQ multiplex PCR; TCRdb holds only in-frame clones, not every one. The repertoire holds around 130,000 clones, 89% seen once, with 30% to 50% in the top ten. The specimen sequenced was blood. The receptors derive from a middle-aged man in good health.

The chain couples TRBV29-1 to TRBJ2-5, with a tentative D call TRBD2 (5 bases). The germline V gene encodes CDR1 SQVTM and CDR2 ANQGSEA. The CDR3 contains 12 residues. V lost 2 bases to trimming and J lost 3 bases, with 7 bases between them. The CDR3 protein is CSVELAEETQYF. As DNA, the CDR3 is TGCAGCGTTGAACTAGCTGAAGAGACCCAGTACTTC.

V and J are TRBV3-1 (or the pseudogene TRBV3-2) and TRBJ1-2; D is perhaps TRBD1 (5 bases). CDR1 is LGHDT, CDR2 YNNKEL, per germline (reference sequence). This CDR3 region has 14 residues. V was cut by 4 bases and J by 3 bases, with 12 bases left in between. In DNA, the CDR3 is TGTGCCAGCAGCCGAGCCCGGGACGACTATGGCTACACCTTC. Protein sequence: CASSRARDDYGYTF.

The chain has TRBV5-6 and TRBJ2-3; tentative D call: TRBD1 (5 bases). V was shortened by 3 bases and J by 0 bases, with 8 bases between the two germline ends. Germline-derived CDR1 and CDR2 are SGHDT and YYEEEE. The CDR3 spans 14 residues. CDR3 DNA sequence: TGTGCCAGCAGCTGGGCAGGGAGCACAGATACGCAGTATTTT. As protein: CASSWAGSTDTQYF.

V gene TRBV6-5 combines with J gene TRBJ1-1; no clear D gene. Trimming removed 2 bases from V and 1 base from J, with 5 bases in between. CDR1 and CDR2 (germline): MNHEY, SVGAGI. The CDR3 covers 13 residues. Here the CDR3 DNA reads TGTGCCAGCAGTTACGGGCAGAACACTGAAGCTTTCTTT. Translated: CASSYGQNTEAFF.

A word on this clone: Other nucleotide sequences from this sample produce the same CDR3. The chain uses TRBV27 and TRBJ1-1; D remains ambiguous. Trimming left V 3 bases short and J 1 base short, with 6 bases between. Per germline, CDR1 MNHEY and CDR2 SMNVEV (reference sequence). The CDR3 runs 13 residues. The CDR3 coding sequence is TGTGCCAGCAGTTTTCGGGGGAACACTGAAGCTTTCTTT. This translates into CASSFRGNTEAFF.

CDR3 loop: CASSDEGQGPMNTEAFF. The DNA for the CDR3 is TGTGCCAGCAGTGACGAAGGCCAGGGTCCCATGAACACTGAAGCTTTCTTT. V is TRBV6-4 and J is TRBJ1-1, with D perhaps TRBD1 (5 bases). V lost 2 bases and J 0 bases, leaving 16 bases between the germline ends. The V gene's germline CDR1 is MRHNA and CDR2 SNTAGT. This CDR3 region has 17 residues.

This clone was counted once. The CDR3 protein is CATTRGEWEAKNIQYF. Written as DNA, the CDR3 is TGTGCCACCACAAGAGGGGAATGGGAGGCCAAAAACATTCAGTACTTC. This chain uses TRBV2 with TRBJ2-4; D possibly uses TRBD1 or TRBD2 (5 bases each). This CDR3 contains 16 residues. V gave up 10 bases and J gave up 1 base, with 20 bases separating them. CDR1 and CDR2 (germline): SNHLY, FYNNEI.

The chain employs TRBV2 and TRBJ2-7, with TRBD1 matching over 11 bases. This CDR3 has 15 residues. V shed 8 bases and J 5 bases; nucleotides not matched to a gene: 11. Germline CDR1 is SNHLY and CDR2 is FYNNEI. CDR3 loop: CASHRTGGSNDEQYF. The CDR3, as DNA: TGTGCCAGCCATAGGACAGGGGGCAGTAACGACGAGCAGTACTTC.

The chain joins TRBV2 to TRBJ2-4, with TRBD2 as a possible D gene (7 bases). V was trimmed by 4 bases and J by 1 base, leaving 11 bases between them. The CDR3 consists of 15 residues. From germline, CDR1 is SNHLY and CDR2 FYNNEI. CDR3: CASSGGGRAKNIQYF. The CDR3 nucleotides read TGTGCCAGCAGTGGGGGGGGCCGCGCCAAAAACATTCAGTACTTC. Full variable domain (rest looked up from reference TRBV2 and TRBJ2-4): EPEVTQTPSHQVTQMGQEVILRCVPISNHLYFYWYRQILGQKVEFLVSFYNNEISEKSEIFDDQFSVERPDGSNFTLKIRSTKLEDSAMYFCASSGGGRAKNIQYFGAGTRLSVL.

The chain uses TRBV19 and TRBJ2-7; 7 bases map to TRBD1. Germline CDR1 and CDR2: LNHDA and SQIVND (reference sequence). The CDR3 sequence is 14 residues long. Trimming took 5 bases from V and 2 from J; bases not matched to a gene: 6. CDR3 loop: CASSQRQGTYEQYF. CDR3 bases: TGTGCCAGTAGTCAGCGACAGGGTACCTACGAGCAGTACTTC.

This chain connects TRBV4-1 to TRBJ1-1; 8 bases agree with TRBD1. This CDR3 has 15 amino acids. CDR1 and CDR2 from the germline V gene are MGHRA and YSYEKL. V was clipped by 1 base and J by 6 bases; unmatched bases: 7. The CDR3, as DNA: TGCGCCAGCAGCCAAGGGCGGACAGGGCTCGCTGAAGCTTTCTTT. Its translation: CASSQGRTGLAEAFF.

The V gene is TRBV27, the J gene TRBJ2-4, with D unclear. From germline, CDR1 is MNHEY and CDR2 SMNVEV (reference sequence). V gave up 5 bases and J gave up 8 bases, with 13 bases separating them. CDR3 length: 13 residues. CDR3 DNA: TGTGCCAGCAGTCTGCGGAGCCGAGACATTCAGTACTTC. Translation: CASSLRSRDIQYF.

The rearrangement joins TRBV11-2 to TRBJ2-1; D possibly matches TRBD1 or TRBD2 (6 bases each). The CDR3 is 16 amino acids. Per the germline V gene, CDR1 is SGHAT and CDR2 is FQNNGV. V was shortened by 6 bases and J by 0 bases, with 15 bases between the two germline ends. The CDR3 reads CASRLGGLSSYNEQFF. In DNA form, the CDR3 reads TGTGCCAGCAGACTAGGGGGGTTGAGCTCCTACAATGAGCAGTTCTTC.

This clone is a singleton in its sample. As DNA, the CDR3 is TGTGCCAGCAGCTTAGCGCTAAGGGAGCAGTTCTTC. It yields the protein CASSLALREQFF. The chain is built from TRBV7-8 and TRBJ2-1, with unresolved D. Trimming cost V 0 bases and J 10 bases, with 7 bases left between them. The V gene's germline CDR1 is SGHVS and CDR2 FQNEAQ. This CDR3 is 12 amino acids long.

The chain employs TRBV2 and TRBJ1-5, with D unclear. V lost 5 bases to trimming and J lost 3 bases, with 11 bases between them. The CDR3 length is 14 residues. Germline V gives CDR1 SNHLY, CDR2 FYNNEI. The CDR3 reads CASSTDGPNQPQHF. CDR3 DNA sequence: TGTGCCAGCAGTACGGACGGGCCCAATCAGCCCCAGCATTTT.

The rearrangement joins TRBV19 to TRBJ2-7; unclear D gene. The V and J ends lost 5 bases and 3 bases respectively, with 11 bases between them. The CDR3 spans 13 residues. The germline gives CDR1 LNHDA, CDR2 SQIVND (reference sequence). For the CDR3, the DNA is TGTGCCAGTAGTCCTACAGAAGGCTACGAGCAGTACTTC. As protein: CASSPTEGYEQYF.

The J gene is TRBJ1-2, the V gene TRBV9; D is unclear. The CDR3 runs to 13 residues. CDR1 and CDR2 (germline): SGDLS, YYNGEE. V lost 0 bases and J lost 2, with 5 bases in between. DNA for the CDR3: TGTGCCAGCAGCGTAGACAGAAACTATGGCTACACCTTC. Its protein product is CASSVDRNYGYTF.

Here the CDR3 DNA reads TGTGCCAGCAGTGCGCGGGACGAGCAGTACTTC. It yields the protein CASSARDEQYF. The V and J genes are TRBV2 and TRBJ2-7; a possible D gene is TRBD2 (5 bases). V was cut by 4 bases and J by 5 bases, with 6 bases left in between. Germline loops: CDR1 SNHLY, CDR2 FYNNEI. This CDR3 contains 11 residues.

This clone came up once. This chain connects TRBV7-8 to TRBJ2-5; a weak D match, TRBD2 (7 bases). The CDR3 loop spans 15 amino acids. V was clipped by 2 bases and J by 5 bases, with 15 bases between them. CDR1 is SGHVS, CDR2 FQNEAQ, per germline. The CDR3: CASSLIHREGETQYF. The CDR3 coding sequence is TGTGCCAGCAGCTTAATCCACAGGGAGGGGGAGACCCAGTACTTC.

The gene calls are TRBV18 and TRBJ1-4; 8 bases are shared with TRBD1. The CDR3 is 16 amino acids. V gave up 6 bases and J gave up 0 bases; unmatched junction bases: 6. The germline gives CDR1 KGHSH, CDR2 LQKENI. Written as DNA, the CDR3 is TGTGCCAGCTCTCGTGGACAGGGAGCAACTAATGAAAAACTGTTTTTT. It is translated as CASSRGQGATNEKLFF.

V gene TRBV19 combines with J gene TRBJ1-1; 9 nucleotides agree with TRBD1. Germline loops: CDR1 LNHDA, CDR2 SQIVND (reference sequence). The CDR3 sequence is 15 residues long. The V segment lost 4 bases and the J segment 4 bases; nucleotides outside the gene matches: 7. The CDR3 loop reads CASSRGQGRGTEAFF. The CDR3 DNA reads as TGTGCCAGTAGTAGGGGACAGGGACGAGGCACTGAAGCTTTCTTT.

The chain has TRBV29-1 and TRBJ2-7; 9 bases align to TRBD2. In germline, CDR1 is SQVTM, CDR2 ANQGSEA. This CDR3 is 14 amino acids long. J lost 0 bases, V lost 4 bases, and 4 bases had no gene match. CDR3 DNA sequence: TGCAGCGTTGCTAGCGGGGAGCCCTCCTACGAGCAGTACTTC. Encoded protein: CSVASGEPSYEQYF.

V and J are TRBV18 and TRBJ2-2, with D uncertain. Trimming cost V 6 bases and J 3 bases, with 14 bases left between them. The CDR3 is 15 residues long. Germline V gene data show CDR1 as KGHSH and CDR2 as LQKENI. CDR3 in DNA: TGTGCCAGCTCTCTGACACGTACCGACACCGGGGAGCTGTTTTTT. Encoded protein: CASSLTRTDTGELFF.

J is TRBJ2-7 and V is TRBV29-1, with unresolved D. This CDR3 has 15 residues. Trimming removed 7 bases from V and 9 bases from J, with 28 bases in between. CDR1 is SQVTM, CDR2 ANQGSEA, per germline. CDR3 DNA: TGCAGCGCCGTTCCCCGGCTCGGTCCGGTGCCGAGGCAGTACTTC. Translation: CSAVPRLGPVPRQYF.

The CDR3 DNA reads TGTGCCAGCAGCACGGGACAGGGGGGTTGGGGCTACGAGCAGTACTTC. It is translated as CASSTGQGGWGYEQYF. The rearrangement joins TRBV5-4 to TRBJ2-7; 11 nucleotides match TRBD1. The junction had 9 bases not matched to a gene; V was cut back by 4 bases and J by 3 bases. Per germline, CDR1 SGHNT and CDR2 YYREEE (reference sequence). This CDR3 spans 16 amino acids.

The chain uses TRBV11-3 and TRBJ2-1, with D possibly being TRBD1 or TRBD2 (6 bases each). V was pared by 2 bases and J by 8 bases, with 7 bases between. This CDR3 has 12 amino acids. CDR1 and CDR2 from the germline V gene are SGHNT and YENEEA. The CDR3 nucleotides read TGTGCCAGCAGCTTAAGGGGGGATGAGCAGTTCTTC. Translated: CASSLRGDEQFF. Full variable domain (missing parts from reference TRBV11-3 and TRBJ2-1): EAGVVQSPRYKIIEKKQPVAFWCNPISGHNTLYWYLQNLGQGPELLIRYENEEAVDDSQLPKDRFSAERLKGVDSTLKIQPAELGDSAVYLCASSLRGDEQFFGPGTRLTVL.

The V and J genes are TRBV5-4 and TRBJ1-5; 12 nucleotides match TRBD1. V lost 2 bases to trimming and J lost 5 bases; unmatched junction nucleotides: 5. This CDR3 spans 16 amino acids. CDR1 is SGHNT and CDR2 is YYREEE in the germline V gene (reference sequence). The CDR3 protein is CASSFSGQGAHQPQHF. In DNA, the CDR3 is TGTGCCAGCAGCTTCTCGGGACAGGGGGCGCATCAGCCCCAGCATTTT.